This T cell receptor (beta chain) derives from a study of graft-versus-host responses after intestinal transplantation (dated by TCRdb to 2020 to 2023). Broadly, across the study: The transplants that recipients received were multivisceral, liver-intestinal, or isolated intestinal. Rather than going through the commercial service, samples from a few later patients were sequenced in-house on an Illumina MiSeq and processed with MiXCR. Donor T cell macrochimerism was defined as a peak of at least 4% donor T cells among recipient peripheral blood mononuclear cells. The cohort enrolled about two dozen intestinal transplant recipients including one retransplant, and a few patients lacking pretransplant specimens were excluded. Every recipient was given anti-thymocyte globulin induction, followed by 2 to 4 years of maintenance tacrolimus and steroids. Alloreactive clones were identified by sequencing pre-transplant mixed lymphocyte reaction products and comparing these products with unstimulated pre-transplant donor and recipient T cells. Bulk TCR-beta CDR3 sequencing was used to track graft-versus-host and host-versus-graft alloreactive T cell clones in the graft, circulation and bone marrow after intestinal transplantation. Broad study findings and their caveats: In the allografts of patients with donor T cell macrochimerism, GvH to HvG T cell clonal ratios were high. Early after transplant, declines in HvG clones were associated with peak levels of circulating GvH clones. The conclusions were limited by the relatively low number and heterogeneity of the intestinal transplant patients. GvH clones were detected in recipient bone marrow, and some of these GvH clones were observed earlier in ileal mucosa or blood, consistent with an intestinal mucosal origin.

V loses 7 bases at its end and J loses 5 bases; junction bases beyond the gene matches: 6. The germline V gene (reference sequence) specifies MNHNY as CDR1 and SVGAGI as CDR2. The CDR3 holds 13 amino acids from the cysteine to the phenylalanine. The read is trimmed to its CDR3 DNA, 39 bases read in frame from base 1. Libraries came from the immunoSEQ multiplex PCR assay. For most patients, genomic DNA was isolated with the Qiagen DNeasy Blood and Tissue Kit and shipped frozen to Adaptive Biotechnologies for TCR sequencing. Adaptive Biotechnologies carried out high-throughput TCR-beta CDR3 sequencing of genomic DNA for most patients. From the authors' description of their analysis: Adaptive's ImmunoSEQ software supplied the TCR sequencing data for 15 to 20 patients, while MiXCR and VDJtools were used to process three other patients. To correct CD4 versus CD8 sorting errors, any sequence found in both subsets at a frequency ratio below 5:1 was removed. CDR3 nucleotide sequences shared between donor and recipient were removed because the origin of such sequences could not be assigned. At least 2-fold expansion over unstimulated cells and a minimum CFSE-low frequency of 0.002% (template counts) or 0.001% (read counts) were required for clones to be classified as alloreactive. Clones were considered mappable if detected in sequenced pre-transplant spleen, lymph node, or MLR CFSE-low populations of the donor or recipient. Cumulative frequency of alloreactive clones was calculated as a percentage of all sequences weighted by copy number. TCRdb re-hosts the immuneACCESS table, in-frame sequences only. Its copies lack some clones; in the studies checked, an unresolved V gene accounts for under half of them, and the cause for the rest is not known. V and J calls and clone size are given by that table; D and trimming were obtained from the DNA. Present in this sample are approximately 89,000 clones, roughly 92% of which were seen just once. The top ten hold around 0.17% of the sample.

This clone was recorded once. Its recognized antigen is unknown. Per-nucleotide qualities are absent, and no much larger clonotype sits a single base away. Taken with the paper, the label for time point translates to: cells obtained before transplantation from donor or recipient. CD3+CD4+ and CD3+CD8+ populations were FACS-sorted from unstimulated pre-transplant donor and recipient cells taken from spleen or lymph nodes. This sequence uses TRBV6-6 and TRBJ1-1; TRBD1 agrees with 8 junctional bases. This clonotype was obtained from a human donor who received an intestinal transplant. This sample comprised unstimulated CD4+ T cells sorted from spleen or lymph node cells, obtained before intestinal transplant. The DNA sequence is as follows: TGTGCCAGCACCCCAGGGGGCTGGACTGAAGCTTTCTTT. This gives the protein CASTPGGWTEAFF.